The TCR beta chain described here comes from a study of CD8 T cells in ankylosing spondylitis. The germline V and J ends were trimmed by 4 bases and 5 bases, with 13 bases remaining between them. Germline lookup yields CDR1 SGHRS and CDR2 YFSETQ. The CDR3 totals 14 residues. Molecular-barcoded quantitative 5'-RACE produced these TCR beta libraries. MiXCR, applied by TCRdb to the 5' RACE reads, yields one record per CDR3 protein. The sample lists about 130,000 distinct CDR3 sequences; about 7% were seen once. This clonotype came up many times. The chain uses TRBV5-1 and TRBJ2-1; weak D call: TRBD2 (5 bases). This TCR derives from a male donor with ankylosing spondylitis or in good health (not recorded which). Sequencing used blood, either unsorted or a sorted T cell fraction (not recorded which). In DNA, the CDR3 is TGCGCCAGCAGCCCGGGAAGAGAGGACAATGAGCAGTTCTTC. Protein: CASSPGREDNEQFF.